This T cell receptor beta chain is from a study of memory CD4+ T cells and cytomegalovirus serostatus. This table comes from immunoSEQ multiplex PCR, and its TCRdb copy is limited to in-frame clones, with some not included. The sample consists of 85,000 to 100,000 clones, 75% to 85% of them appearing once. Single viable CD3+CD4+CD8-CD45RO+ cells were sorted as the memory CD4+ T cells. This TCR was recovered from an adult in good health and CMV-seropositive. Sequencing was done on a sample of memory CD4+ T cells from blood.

The DNA of the CDR3 is TGTGCCAGCAGTGGATCCGGACTCAGTACCTACGAGCAGTACTTC. The encoded protein is CASSGSGLSTYEQYF. J is TRBJ2-7 and V is TRBV6-1; D is perhaps TRBD2 (5 bases). The CDR3 length is 15 residues. Per the germline V gene, CDR1 is MNHNS and CDR2 is SASEGT. V dropped 4 bases and J dropped 2 bases, with 15 bases sitting between them.